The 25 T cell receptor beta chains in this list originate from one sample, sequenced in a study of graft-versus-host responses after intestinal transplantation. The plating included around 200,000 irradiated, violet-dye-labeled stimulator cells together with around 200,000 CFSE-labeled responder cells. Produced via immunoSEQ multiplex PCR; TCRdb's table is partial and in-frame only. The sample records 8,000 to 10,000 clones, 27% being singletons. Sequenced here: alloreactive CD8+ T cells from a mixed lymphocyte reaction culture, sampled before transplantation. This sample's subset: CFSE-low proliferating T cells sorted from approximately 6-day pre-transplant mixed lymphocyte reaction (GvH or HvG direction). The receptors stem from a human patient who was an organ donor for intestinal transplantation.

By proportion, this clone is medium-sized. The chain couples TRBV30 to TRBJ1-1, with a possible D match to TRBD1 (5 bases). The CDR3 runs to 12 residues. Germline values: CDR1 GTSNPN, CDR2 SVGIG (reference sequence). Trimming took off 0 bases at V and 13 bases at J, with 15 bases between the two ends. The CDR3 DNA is TGTGCCTGGAGTGTTTCCGGGGGGTTTATTTTCTTT. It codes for CAWSVSGGFIFF.

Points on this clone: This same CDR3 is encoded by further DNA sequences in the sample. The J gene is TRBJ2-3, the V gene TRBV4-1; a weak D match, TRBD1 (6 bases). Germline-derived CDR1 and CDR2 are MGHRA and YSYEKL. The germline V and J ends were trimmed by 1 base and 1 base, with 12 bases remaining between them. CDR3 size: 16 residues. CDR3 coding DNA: TGCGCCAGCAGCCAAGCCAGGGGAGAGGGCACAGATACGCAGTATTTT. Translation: CASSQARGEGTDTQYF.

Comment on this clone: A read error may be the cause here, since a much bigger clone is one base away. CDR3 region: CASCFGTGADEQYF. CDR3 nucleotides: TGCGCCAGCTGCTTCGGGACAGGGGCCGACGAGCAGTACTTC. The chain joins TRBV5-1 to TRBJ2-7; 10 bases fit TRBD1. The germline V gene has CDR1 SGHRS and CDR2 YFSETQ. CDR3 length equals 14 residues.

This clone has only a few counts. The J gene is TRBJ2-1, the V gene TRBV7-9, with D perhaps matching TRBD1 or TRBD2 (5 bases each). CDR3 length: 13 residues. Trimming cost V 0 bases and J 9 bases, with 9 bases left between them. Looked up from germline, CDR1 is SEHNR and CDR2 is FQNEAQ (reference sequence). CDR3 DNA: TGTGCCAGCAGCTTAGCGGGGGATGGTGAGCAGTTCTTC. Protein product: CASSLAGDGEQFF.

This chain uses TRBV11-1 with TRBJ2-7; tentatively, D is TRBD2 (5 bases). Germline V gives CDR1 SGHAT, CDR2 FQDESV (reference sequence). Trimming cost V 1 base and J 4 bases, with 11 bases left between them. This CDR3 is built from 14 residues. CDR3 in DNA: TGTGCCAGCAGCTTAGGGACTTTACCTTACGAGCAGTACTTC. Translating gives CASSLGTLPYEQYF. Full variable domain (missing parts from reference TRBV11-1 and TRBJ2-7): EAEVAQSPRYKITEKSQAVAFWCDPISGHATLYWYRQILGQGPELLVQFQDESVVDDSQLPKDRFSAERLKGVDSTLKIQPAELGDSAMYLCASSLGTLPYEQYFGPGTRLTVT.

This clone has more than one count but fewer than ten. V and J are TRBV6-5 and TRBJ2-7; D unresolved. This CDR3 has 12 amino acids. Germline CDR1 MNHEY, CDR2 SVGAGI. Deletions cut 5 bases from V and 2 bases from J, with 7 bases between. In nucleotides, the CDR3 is TGTGCCAGCAGTGAGTATCCCTACGAGCAGTACTTC. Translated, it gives CASSEYPYEQYF.

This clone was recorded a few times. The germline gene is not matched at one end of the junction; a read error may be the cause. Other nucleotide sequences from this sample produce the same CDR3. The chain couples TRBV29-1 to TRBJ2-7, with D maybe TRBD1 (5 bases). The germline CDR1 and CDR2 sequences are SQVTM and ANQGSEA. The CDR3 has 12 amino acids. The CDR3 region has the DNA TGCAGCGTCGAAGATCGCAGGGACGAGCAGTACTTC. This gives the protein CSVEDRRDEQYF.

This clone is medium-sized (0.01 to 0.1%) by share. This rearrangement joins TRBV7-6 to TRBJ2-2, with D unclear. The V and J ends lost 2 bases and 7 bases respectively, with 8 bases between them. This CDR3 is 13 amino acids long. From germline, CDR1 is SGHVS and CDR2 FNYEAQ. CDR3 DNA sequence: TGTGCCAGCAGCTTAAGTGAAGGCGGGGAGCTGTTTTTT. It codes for CASSLSEGGELFF.

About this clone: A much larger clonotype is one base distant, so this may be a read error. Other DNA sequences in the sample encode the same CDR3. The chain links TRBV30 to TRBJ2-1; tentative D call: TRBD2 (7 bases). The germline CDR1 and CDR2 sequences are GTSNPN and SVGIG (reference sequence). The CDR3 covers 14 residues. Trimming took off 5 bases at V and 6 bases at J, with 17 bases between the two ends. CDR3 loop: CAWRDGGRGNEQFF. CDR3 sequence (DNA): TGTGCCTGGCGGGACGGGGGGCGGGGCAATGAGCAGTTCTTC. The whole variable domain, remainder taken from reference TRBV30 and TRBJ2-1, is SQTIHQWPATLVQPVGSPLSLECTVEGTSNPNLYWYRQAAGRGLQLLFYSVGIGQISSEVPQNLSASRPQDRQFILSSKKLLLSDSGFYLCAWRDGGRGNEQFFGPGTRLTVL.

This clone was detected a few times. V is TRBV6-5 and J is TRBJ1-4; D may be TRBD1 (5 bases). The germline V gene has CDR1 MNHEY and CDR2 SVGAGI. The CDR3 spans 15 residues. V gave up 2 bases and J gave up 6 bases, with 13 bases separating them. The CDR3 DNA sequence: TGTGCCAGCAGTTACGTTGGGGGTACCCATGAAAAACTGTTTTTT. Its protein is CASSYVGGTHEKLFF.

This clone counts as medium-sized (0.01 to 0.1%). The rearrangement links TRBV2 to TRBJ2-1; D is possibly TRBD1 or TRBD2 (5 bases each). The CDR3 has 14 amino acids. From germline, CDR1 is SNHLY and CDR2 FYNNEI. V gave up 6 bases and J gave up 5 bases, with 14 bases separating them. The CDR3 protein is CASRPGPTNNEQFF. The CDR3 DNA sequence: TGTGCCAGCAGGCCGGGACCGACAAACAATGAGCAGTTCTTC.

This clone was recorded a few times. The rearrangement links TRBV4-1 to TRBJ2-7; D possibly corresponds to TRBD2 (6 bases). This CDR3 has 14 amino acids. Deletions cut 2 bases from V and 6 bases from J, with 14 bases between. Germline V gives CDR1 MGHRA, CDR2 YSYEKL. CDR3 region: CASSQIGGPLEQYF. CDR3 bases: TGCGCCAGCAGCCAAATCGGAGGGCCTCTCGAGCAGTACTTC.

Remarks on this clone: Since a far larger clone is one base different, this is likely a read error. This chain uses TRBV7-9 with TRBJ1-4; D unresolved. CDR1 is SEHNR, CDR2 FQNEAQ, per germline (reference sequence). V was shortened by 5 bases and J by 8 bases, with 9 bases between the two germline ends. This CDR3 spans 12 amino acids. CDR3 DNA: TGTGCCAGCAGCCTCTCGGGGGAAAAACTGTTTTTT. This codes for CASSLSGEKLFF.

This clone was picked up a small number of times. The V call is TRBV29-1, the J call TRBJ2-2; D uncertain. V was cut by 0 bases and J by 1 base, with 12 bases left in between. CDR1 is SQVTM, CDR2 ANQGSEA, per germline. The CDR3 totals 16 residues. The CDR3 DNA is TGCAGCGTTGAAGATCCTAACGCAGAGAACACCGGGGAGCTGTTTTTT. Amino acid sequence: CSVEDPNAENTGELFF.

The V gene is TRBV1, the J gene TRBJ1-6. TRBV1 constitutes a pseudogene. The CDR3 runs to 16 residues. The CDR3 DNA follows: TGCACCGGCAGCCAAGGGGGGTACTCCTATAATTCACCCCTCCACTTT. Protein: CTGSQGGYSYNSPLHF.

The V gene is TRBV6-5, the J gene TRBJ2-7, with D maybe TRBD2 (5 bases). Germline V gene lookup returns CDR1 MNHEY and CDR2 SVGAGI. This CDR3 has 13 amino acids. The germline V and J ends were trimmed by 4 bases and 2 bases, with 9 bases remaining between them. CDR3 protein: CASSSLGTYEQYF. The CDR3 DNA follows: TGTGCCAGCAGTTCTCTCGGGACCTACGAGCAGTACTTC.

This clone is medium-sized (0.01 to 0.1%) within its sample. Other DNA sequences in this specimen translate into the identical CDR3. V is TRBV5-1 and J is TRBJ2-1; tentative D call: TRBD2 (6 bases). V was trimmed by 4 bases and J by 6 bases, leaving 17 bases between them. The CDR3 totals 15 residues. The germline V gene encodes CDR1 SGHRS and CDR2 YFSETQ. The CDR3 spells CASSPGTLRANEQFF. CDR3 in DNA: TGCGCCAGCAGCCCCGGGACTCTCCGGGCCAATGAGCAGTTCTTC.

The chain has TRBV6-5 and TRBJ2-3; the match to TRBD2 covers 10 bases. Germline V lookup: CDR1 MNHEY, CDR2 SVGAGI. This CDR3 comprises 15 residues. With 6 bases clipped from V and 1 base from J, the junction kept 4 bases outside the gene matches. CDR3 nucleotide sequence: TGTGCCAGCAGCCGCCTAGCGGGGGGCACAGATACGCAGTATTTT. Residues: CASSRLAGGTDTQYF.

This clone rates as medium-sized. The CDR3 DNA follows: TGTGCCAGCAGTGAACTGGCGTCCACTGGAAACACCATATATTTT. The encoded protein is CASSELASTGNTIYF. V gene TRBV2 combines with J gene TRBJ1-3; D unclear. This CDR3 is 15 amino acids long. V gave up 2 bases and J gave up 2 bases, with 10 bases separating them. Germline V gene data show CDR1 as SNHLY and CDR2 as FYNNEI.

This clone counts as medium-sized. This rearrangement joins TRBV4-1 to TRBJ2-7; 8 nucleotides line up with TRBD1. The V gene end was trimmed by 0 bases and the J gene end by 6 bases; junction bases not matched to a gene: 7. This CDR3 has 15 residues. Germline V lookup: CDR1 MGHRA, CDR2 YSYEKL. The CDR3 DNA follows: TGCGCCAGCAGCCAAGATTCGCAGGGGGCCGGCGAGCAGTACTTC. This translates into CASSQDSQGAGEQYF.

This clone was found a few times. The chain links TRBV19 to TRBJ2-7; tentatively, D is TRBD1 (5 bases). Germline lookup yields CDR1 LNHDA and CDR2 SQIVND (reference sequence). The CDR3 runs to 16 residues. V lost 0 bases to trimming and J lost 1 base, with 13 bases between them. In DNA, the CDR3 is TGTGCCAGTAGTATAGATCGCGACAGAAATTCCTACGAGCAGTACTTC. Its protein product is CASSIDRDRNSYEQYF.

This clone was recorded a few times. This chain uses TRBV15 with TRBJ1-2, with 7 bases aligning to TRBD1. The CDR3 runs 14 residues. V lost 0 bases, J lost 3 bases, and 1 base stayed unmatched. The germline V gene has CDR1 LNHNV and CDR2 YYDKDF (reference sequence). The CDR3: CATSRDQGDYGYTF. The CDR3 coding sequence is TGTGCCACCAGCAGAGATCAGGGGGACTATGGCTACACCTTC.

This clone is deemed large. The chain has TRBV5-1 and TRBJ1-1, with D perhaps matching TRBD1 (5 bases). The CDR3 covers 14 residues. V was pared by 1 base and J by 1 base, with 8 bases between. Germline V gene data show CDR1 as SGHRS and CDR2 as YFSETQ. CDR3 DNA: TGCGCCAGCAGCTTGTGGGGCTCGAACACTGAAGCTTTCTTT. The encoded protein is CASSLWGSNTEAFF. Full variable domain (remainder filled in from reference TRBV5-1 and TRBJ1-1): KAGVTQTPRYLIKTRGQQVTLSCSPISGHRSVSWYQQTPGQGLQFLFEYFSETQRNKGNFPGRFSGRQFSNSRSEMNVSTLELGDSALYLCASSLWGSNTEAFFGQGTRLTVV.

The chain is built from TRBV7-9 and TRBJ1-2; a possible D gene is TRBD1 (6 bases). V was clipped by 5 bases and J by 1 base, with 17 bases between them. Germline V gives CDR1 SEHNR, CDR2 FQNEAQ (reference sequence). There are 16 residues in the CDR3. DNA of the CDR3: TGTGCCAGCAGCGGGATGACAGGCCAAATTAACTATGGCTACACCTTC. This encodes CASSGMTGQINYGYTF.

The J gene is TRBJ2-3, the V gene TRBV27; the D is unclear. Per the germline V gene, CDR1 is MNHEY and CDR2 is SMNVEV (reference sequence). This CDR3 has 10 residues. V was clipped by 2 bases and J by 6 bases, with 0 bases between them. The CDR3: CASSLDTQYF. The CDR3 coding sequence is TGTGCCAGCAGTTTAGATACGCAGTATTTT.